One and the same sample provided the 30 T cell receptor beta chains below, sequenced in a study of CD8 T cells in Susac syndrome. Random hexamers were used to reverse transcribe roughly 0.45 to 1 ug of RNA. TCRdb reanalysed the immunoSEQ multiplex PCR reads using MiXCR and keeps one entry per CDR3 protein. The data hold about 160,000 distinct CDR3 sequences, with about 96% observed a single time. Specimen: CD4+ T cells from PBMCs. All receptors come from a human donor with Susac syndrome.

The chain carries TRBV15 and TRBJ2-5; no definite D call. The CDR3 extends over 14 amino acids. Trimming cost V 0 bases and J 2 bases, with 7 bases left between them. Germline V lookup: CDR1 LNHNV, CDR2 YYDKDF (reference sequence). The CDR3 spells CATSRDKGQETQYF. The CDR3 nucleotides read TGTGCCACCAGCAGAGATAAAGGACAAGAGACCCAGTACTTC.

This clonotype was detected only once. This chain uses TRBV30 with TRBJ2-7; tentatively, D is TRBD1 (5 bases). CDR1 is GTSNPN and CDR2 is SVGIG in the germline V gene (reference sequence). CDR3 length equals 13 residues. Trimming shortened V by 2 bases and J by 0 bases, and 8 bases separated the two germline ends. CDR3: CAWSKDNSYEQYF. CDR3 DNA sequence: TGTGCCTGGAGTAAGGACAACTCCTACGAGCAGTACTTC.

The rearrangement joins TRBV20-1 to TRBJ1-5, with D possibly matching TRBD1 (5 bases). In germline, CDR1 is DFQATT, CDR2 SNEGSKA (reference sequence). The CDR3 totals 13 residues. Between the trimmed V and J ends, which lost 0 bases and 2 bases, there was a span of 5 bases. DNA for the CDR3: TGCAGTGCTAGAGAACAGGGCAATCAGCCCCAGCATTTT. Its translation: CSAREQGNQPQHF.

CDR3 sequence: CASSYYRTLNHEQYF. The CDR3 nucleotides read TGTGCCAGCAGTTACTATCGGACATTAAATCACGAGCAGTACTTC. The chain carries TRBV6-5 and TRBJ2-7, with TRBD1 as a possible D gene (5 bases). Germline CDR1 MNHEY, CDR2 SVGAGI. V was clipped by 1 base and J by 5 bases, with 15 bases between them. This CDR3 contains 15 residues.

The chain uses TRBV5-1 and TRBJ2-7; tentatively, D is TRBD2 (5 bases). V lost 1 base and J 3 bases, leaving 8 bases between the germline ends. CDR3 length: 13 amino acids. Germline V gene sequence: CDR1 SGHRS, CDR2 YFSETQ. CDR3 sequence reads: CASSLNGDYEQYF. The CDR3 DNA reads TGCGCCAGCAGCTTGAACGGGGACTACGAGCAGTACTTC.

The V call is TRBV29-1, the J call TRBJ2-5; D remains ambiguous. CDR3 length equals 13 residues. Trimming stripped 6 bases from V and 1 base from J, with 12 bases between. The germline CDR1 and CDR2 sequences are SQVTM and ANQGSEA. As DNA, the CDR3 is TGCAGCGTCGCTCGGACGGTCCAAGAGACCCAGTACTTC. Translating gives CSVARTVQETQYF.

This rearrangement joins TRBV5-6 to TRBJ2-1; 9 positions match TRBD2. The ends lost 2 bases at V and 7 bases at J; junction bases unmatched: 7. There are 15 residues in the CDR3. Germline loops: CDR1 SGHDT, CDR2 YYEEEE. The CDR3 sequence is CASSFGGGAGNEQFF. The DNA for the CDR3 is TGTGCCAGCAGCTTTGGCGGGGGGGCTGGGAATGAGCAGTTCTTC.

This chain links TRBV29-1 with TRBJ2-5; no clear D gene. The CDR3 has 12 residues. Germline V gene lookup returns CDR1 SQVTM and CDR2 ANQGSEA. With 6 bases removed from V and 3 bases from J, the gap between germline ends came to 11 bases. The CDR3 nucleotides are TGCAGCGTAGCCCCAAGTGAAGAGACCCAGTACTTC. This codes for CSVAPSEETQYF. The variable domain in full, completed from reference TRBV29-1 and TRBJ2-5, reads SAVISQKPSRDICQRGTSLTIQCQVDSQVTMMFWYRQQPGQSLTLIATANQGSEATYESGFVIDKFPISRPNLTFSTLTVSNMSPEDSSIYLCSVAPSEETQYFGPGTRLLVL.

The chain has TRBV4-3 and TRBJ2-1; D not certain. Germline CDR1 LGHNA, CDR2 YSLEER. The CDR3 is 14 amino acids. Trimming stripped 4 bases from V and 4 bases from J, with 11 bases between. DNA of the CDR3: TGCGCCAGCAGCCCGGAAGGGCCTTACAATGAGCAGTTCTTC. Translated, it gives CASSPEGPYNEQFF.

The chain links TRBV29-1 to TRBJ2-1; the match to TRBD1 covers 11 bases. The ends lost 8 bases at V and 7 bases at J; junction bases unmatched: 7. This CDR3 spans 13 amino acids. The V gene's germline CDR1 is SQVTM and CDR2 ANQGSEA. The CDR3 nucleotides read TGCAGCAGCCGGGACAGGGGGTATAATGAGCAGTTCTTC. This gives the protein CSSRDRGYNEQFF.

The V call is TRBV12-3 or TRBV12-4, the J call TRBJ1-1; D gene ambiguous. The CDR3 sequence is 13 residues long. Trimming shortened V by 5 bases and J by 4 bases, and 11 bases separated the two germline ends. The DNA of the CDR3 is TGTGCCAGCAGTCTCCATCAAGCCACTGAAGCTTTCTTT. It is translated as CASSLHQATEAFF.

The chain uses TRBV6-5 and TRBJ2-6; TRBD1 or TRBD2 may be the D gene (5 bases each). This CDR3 is built from 17 residues. CDR1 and CDR2 from the germline V gene are MNHEY and SVGAGI. The V end was cut by 7 bases, the J end by 2 bases, with 18 bases between. In DNA, the CDR3 is TGTGCCAGCAAGTTAGGGAGACAGACGGCTGGGGCCAACGTCCTGACTTTC. Encoded protein: CASKLGRQTAGANVLTF.

The V call is TRBV4-3, the J call TRBJ2-5; TRBD1 aligns across 8 bases. The CDR3 is 14 residues long. Germline values: CDR1 LGHNA, CDR2 YSLEER. The trim removed 1 base at V and 7 bases at J, leaving 5 bases unmatched. The CDR3 bases are TGCGCCAGCAGCCAAGGGGACAGGCAGGGGACCCAGTACTTC. Residues: CASSQGDRQGTQYF.

The chain joins TRBV7-2 to TRBJ2-7, with 10 bases identical to TRBD2. This CDR3 has 15 residues. Germline CDR1 and CDR2: SGHTA and FQGNSA. After removal of 5 bases from V and 0 bases from J, the junction contained 4 bases not matched to a gene. The CDR3 region has the DNA TGTGCCAGCAGCGGGTCTAGCGGGAGCTCCTACGAGCAGTACTTC. Amino acid sequence: CASSGSSGSSYEQYF. Filled out from reference TRBV7-2 and TRBJ2-7, the complete variable domain reads GAGVSQSPSNKVTEKGKDVELRCDPISGHTALYWYRQSLGQGLEFLIYFQGNSAPDKSGLPSDRFSAERTGGSVSTLTIQRTQQEDSAVYLCASSGSSGSSYEQYFGPGTRLTVT.

This chain uses TRBV7-9 with TRBJ1-6; D unresolved. This CDR3 is 12 amino acids long. Trimming left V 5 bases short and J 4 bases short, with 3 bases between. Germline V gives CDR1 SEHNR, CDR2 FQNEAQ (reference sequence). In DNA form, the CDR3 reads TGTGCCAGCAGCCGATATAATTCACCCCTCCACTTT. This codes for CASSRYNSPLHF.

The chain uses TRBV5-1 and TRBJ1-1; D remains ambiguous. This CDR3 has 19 amino acids. The germline CDR1 and CDR2 sequences are SGHRS and YFSETQ. V dropped 4 bases and J dropped 4 bases, with 29 bases sitting between them. The CDR3 DNA sequence: TGCGCCAGCAGCACCAAGACCCTCGGGTACCAGCATTCCGGCACTGAAGCTTTCTTT. Its protein product is CASSTKTLGYQHSGTEAFF.

This clonotype was seen just once. Mismatch with germline at one junction end may stem from a read error. The V gene is TRBV6-2 or TRBV6-3, the J gene TRBJ2-1; D is uncertain. Per the germline V gene, CDR1 is MNHEY and CDR2 is SVGEGT. This CDR3 is 12 amino acids long. The CDR3 region is CASSYYGNEQFF. The CDR3 nucleotides read TGTGCCAGCAGCTACTACGGCAATGAGCAGTTCTTC.

J is TRBJ2-3 and V is TRBV20-1, with 8 nucleotides matching TRBD2. With 6 bases clipped from V and 6 bases from J, the junction kept 14 bases outside the gene matches. The V gene's germline CDR1 is DFQATT and CDR2 SNEGSKA (reference sequence). This CDR3 comprises 15 residues. The CDR3 region is CSATLLAGGIDTQYF. DNA of the CDR3: TGCAGTGCAACCCTTTTGGCGGGAGGTATCGATACGCAGTATTTT.

This clonotype was observed a single time. The J gene is TRBJ1-2, the V gene TRBV27; 10 bases agree with TRBD1. The CDR3 sequence is 17 residues long. The V segment lost 3 bases and the J segment 8 bases; nucleotides outside the gene matches: 15. Germline assignment: CDR1 MNHEY and CDR2 SMNVEV (reference sequence). Written as DNA, the CDR3 is TGTGCCAGCAGTTTCTCGCTTGGCGGGACAGGGGTGGAAGGCTACACCTTC. This sequence encodes CASSFSLGGTGVEGYTF.

The chain has TRBV6-2 or TRBV6-3 and TRBJ2-3; D remains unclear. The CDR3 contains 13 residues. The germline CDR1 and CDR2 sequences are MNHEY and SVGEGT. Trimming took off 4 bases at V and 6 bases at J, with 11 bases between the two ends. In nucleotides, the CDR3 is TGTGCCAGCAGTTTACTCCGGGTGGATACGCAGTATTTT. Protein sequence: CASSLLRVDTQYF.

The chain is built from TRBV7-9 and TRBJ1-5; 12 positions match TRBD1. From germline, CDR1 is SEHNR and CDR2 FQNEAQ (reference sequence). The V and J ends lost 5 bases and 10 bases, in that order; junction bases with no gene match: 6. The CDR3 length is 14 residues. The CDR3: CASSPGTGGQPQHF. The CDR3, as DNA: TGTGCCAGCAGCCCCGGGACAGGGGGCCAACCCCAGCATTTT. Together with reference TRBV7-9 and TRBJ1-5, the CDR3 gives the full variable domain: DTGVSQNPRHKITKRGQNVTFRCDPISEHNRLYWYRQTLGQGPEFLTYFQNEAQLEKSRLLSDRFSAERPKGSFSTLEIQRTEQGDSAMYLCASSPGTGGQPQHFGDGTRLSIL.

The V gene is TRBV4-3, the J gene TRBJ2-3; no reliable D call. The germline V and J ends were trimmed by 0 bases and 6 bases, with 7 bases remaining between them. Germline CDR1 and CDR2: LGHNA and YSLEER. This CDR3 region has 13 residues. CDR3: CASSQDFSDTQYF. CDR3 coding DNA: TGCGCCAGCAGCCAAGACTTTTCGGATACGCAGTATTTT.

The rearrangement uses TRBV14 and TRBJ1-2; D not resolved. Germline V lookup: CDR1 SGHDN, CDR2 FVKESK. The CDR3 sequence is 15 residues long. With 0 bases removed from V and 8 bases from J, the gap between germline ends came to 16 bases. The CDR3 sequence is CASSQDEWGKWGYTF. The CDR3 nucleotides read TGTGCCAGCAGCCAAGACGAATGGGGAAAGTGGGGCTACACCTTC.

The chain combines TRBV7-3 with TRBJ2-1; TRBD2 matches at 7 bases. J was trimmed by 4 bases and V by 2 bases; bases with no gene match: 8. The CDR3 sequence is 16 residues long. Germline V lookup: CDR1 SGHTA, CDR2 FQGTGA. CDR3 sequence: CASSLFGGSAYNEQFF. The CDR3 DNA is TGTGCCAGCAGCTTATTTGGCGGGAGCGCGTACAATGAGCAGTTCTTC.

This clonotype was seen only once. The V and J genes are TRBV6-6 and TRBJ2-1; 12 bases are a match to TRBD2. Germline loops: CDR1 MNHNY, CDR2 SVGAGI (reference sequence). V shed 7 bases, J shed 7 bases, and the junction held 5 bases outside the gene matches. CDR3 size: 14 residues. The CDR3 DNA sequence: TGTGCCAGCATGACTAGCGGGAGATTGAATGAGCAGTTCTTC. It translates to CASMTSGRLNEQFF.

This clonotype has only a few counts. This chain uses TRBV5-1 with TRBJ1-1, with D unresolved. The germline gives CDR1 SGHRS, CDR2 YFSETQ. Trimming stripped 0 bases from V and 0 bases from J, with 6 bases between. The CDR3 consists of 14 residues. The CDR3 protein is CASSLASMNTEAFF. CDR3 DNA: TGCGCCAGCAGCTTGGCCTCTATGAACACTGAAGCTTTCTTT. The full variable domain, completed using reference TRBV5-1 and TRBJ1-1, is KAGVTQTPRYLIKTRGQQVTLSCSPISGHRSVSWYQQTPGQGLQFLFEYFSETQRNKGNFPGRFSGRQFSNSRSEMNVSTLELGDSALYLCASSLASMNTEAFFGQGTRLTVV.

This sequence joins TRBV27 and TRBJ1-6, with D possibly matching TRBD1 (5 bases). The germline V gene encodes CDR1 MNHEY and CDR2 SMNVEV (reference sequence). The CDR3 spans 15 residues. V was shortened by 2 bases and J by 5 bases, with 10 bases between the two germline ends. Written as DNA, the CDR3 is TGTGCCAGCAGTTTAAGCCGAGGGGATAATTCACCCCTCCACTTT. Translating gives CASSLSRGDNSPLHF.

This chain uses TRBV5-4 with TRBJ1-1; D is perhaps TRBD1 (5 bases). The V gene's germline CDR1 is SGHNT and CDR2 YYREEE (reference sequence). CDR3 length: 13 amino acids. V was trimmed by 7 bases and J by 0 bases, leaving 10 bases between them. The CDR3 DNA sequence: TGTGCCAGCGGCACAGGAGTGAACACTGAAGCTTTCTTT. It is translated as CASGTGVNTEAFF.

The genes are TRBV14 and TRBJ1-2; TRBD1 agrees at 7 bases. Germline CDR1 and CDR2: SGHDN and FVKESK. The CDR3 spans 14 residues. J gave up 3 bases and V 3 bases, and 4 bases lay outside the gene matches. The CDR3, as DNA: TGTGCCAGCAGCCAGGGACAGTTTTACTATGGCTACACCTTC. It encodes CASSQGQFYYGYTF.

The CDR3 here is CASSSLKPYEQYF. The CDR3 DNA follows: TGTGCCAGCAGTTCGTTGAAGCCCTACGAGCAGTACTTC. J is TRBJ2-7 and V is TRBV12-3 or TRBV12-4, with D hard to call. The CDR3 runs 13 residues. Trimming removed 4 bases from V and 2 bases from J, with 9 bases in between.